This T cell receptor (beta chain) was recorded in a study of blood T cell repertoires in COVID-19. In the study overall: The United States, Italy and Spain were the sources of the acute and convalescent COVID-19 samples. Sources were T cells, B-cell-depleted T cells, or PBMCs; the material itself was cDNA or gDNA.

Under the authors' procedure: Scientists estimated how many nucleated cells there were by amplifying reference gene primers. Profiling relied on immunoSEQ multiplex PCR, and the TCRdb table lists in-frame clones only, not all of them. The DNA gave D and trimming, while V, J and clone size come from that table. The repertoire holds about 92,000 clones, with about 70% as singletons. CDR1 MNHEY and CDR2 SVGAGI come from the germline V gene. V shed 6 bases and J shed 3 bases, with 8 bases lying between them. The CDR3 length is 12 residues. A word on this clone: The same CDR3 is also encoded by other DNA sequences in this sample.

The receptor comes from a woman aged 60 to 75 in a cohort sampled during active or convalescent COVID-19. The genes are TRBV6-5 and TRBJ2-5, with D possibly TRBD1 on 5 matching bases. Sequenced input: peripheral blood. The CDR3 DNA reads TGTGCCAGCAGAAGGGGTAAAGAGACCCAGTACTTC. It encodes CASRRGKETQYF.